The T cell receptor (beta chain) under discussion was sequenced for a study of T cell changes during pregnancy in multiple sclerosis. The length of the CDR3 is 16 residues. V gave up 2 bases and J gave up 5 bases; unmatched junction bases: 7. Per the germline V gene, CDR1 is MGHRA and CDR2 is YSYEKL. Sequencing used immunoSEQ multiplex PCR; TCRdb keeps in-frame clones, though not all of them. The sample lists tens of thousands of clones; 85% to 95% were seen once. The chain has TRBV4-1 and TRBJ2-5; 11 positions agree with TRBD2. This clonotype was obtained from a female donor with multiple sclerosis, enrolled in a pregnancy study. Here the sequenced sample was peripheral blood, taken in the third trimester of pregnancy. For the CDR3, the DNA is TGCGCCAGCAGCCAATTGGTGCTAGCGGGGGGTGAGACCCAGTACTTC. It encodes CASSQLVLAGGETQYF.